This T cell receptor (beta chain) was recorded in a study of human T cells and chemical hapten exposure. Overall study results and limits: Significantly more large CDR3 similarity clusters arose among expanded TCRs than among controls.

This clonotype was picked up a small number of times. Its antigen is unknown. J lost 5 bases, V lost 6 bases, and 6 bases had no gene match. Germline CDR1 and CDR2: SGHNT and YYREEE (reference sequence). This CDR3 has 14 amino acids. The library tagged each cDNA molecule with unique molecular identifiers. TCRdb analysed the RACE reads with MiXCR anew, one entry per CDR3 protein. The sample lists about 120,000 distinct CDR3 sequences; around 11% were seen once. Time point given: patch test 3, about 24 weeks after DPC sensitization. Treatment meaning: therapeutic diphenylcyclopropenone sensitization with weekly scalp DPC.

The TCR originated in a woman between 50 and 59 years old with alopecia areata. Some clones in this sample may be carry-over from other donors' samples. Sequencing was performed on whole blood, taken in connection with sensitization to the hapten diphenylcyclopropenone (DPC). The chain is built from TRBV5-4 and TRBJ2-3; 10 positions match TRBD2. CDR3: CASTRRTSGDTQYF. As DNA, the CDR3 is TGTGCCAGCACCCGAAGGACTAGCGGAGATACGCAGTATTTT.